Below, 14 T cell receptor beta chains from the same sample are listed, as sequenced in a study of graft-versus-host responses after intestinal transplantation. Antigen specificity for these receptors is unknown. The data were produced by immunoSEQ multiplex PCR, yet TCRdb's version contains in-frame clones alone and is incomplete. The table shows about 110,000 clones, with 85% to 95% occurring only once. The starting material was unstimulated CD8+ T cells sorted from spleen or lymph node cells, obtained before intestinal transplant. The source of these receptors is a human donor who received an intestinal transplant.

This chain joins TRBV6-6 and TRBJ1-1; D call uncertain. With 5 bases removed from V and 1 base from J, the gap between germline ends came to 11 bases. Germline loops: CDR1 MNHNY, CDR2 SVGAGI (reference sequence). The CDR3 contains 14 residues. The CDR3 loop is CASSHLRENTEAFF. The CDR3 DNA reads as TGTGCCAGCAGTCACCTGAGGGAGAACACTGAAGCTTTCTTT.

This clone came up a few times. The chain carries TRBV4-1 and TRBJ2-7; TRBD2 matches 10 bases. Per the germline V gene, CDR1 is MGHRA and CDR2 is YSYEKL. J gave up 1 base and V 3 bases, and 12 bases lay outside the gene matches. This CDR3 region has 18 residues. The CDR3 coding sequence is TGCGCCAGCAGCCAGAAATTGCCAGGGACTAGCGTATCCTACGAGCAGTACTTC. Translation gives CASSQKLPGTSVSYEQYF.

The gene calls are TRBV18 and TRBJ2-2, with D perhaps given as TRBD1 or TRBD2 (5 bases each). Trimming removed 1 base from V and 2 bases from J, with 11 bases in between. Germline V gives CDR1 KGHSH, CDR2 LQKENI. The CDR3 totals 16 residues. This CDR3 is CASSPHRDLNTGELFF. DNA of the CDR3: TGTGCCAGCTCACCACACCGGGACCTTAACACCGGGGAGCTGTTTTTT.

This chain uses TRBV9 with TRBJ2-3; TRBD1 agrees at 7 bases. Germline V lookup: CDR1 SGDLS, CDR2 YYNGEE. The trim removed 0 bases at V and 1 base at J, leaving 2 bases unmatched. This CDR3 is 15 amino acids long. The CDR3 DNA sequence: TGTGCCAGCAGCGTAGGGACAGGTGGCACAGATACGCAGTATTTT. Translated: CASSVGTGGTDTQYF.

The gene calls are TRBV5-1 and TRBJ2-1; a possible D gene is TRBD1 (8 bases). The CDR3 runs 17 residues. V lost 4 bases to trimming and J lost 4 bases, with 21 bases between them. From germline, CDR1 is SGHRS and CDR2 YFSETQ. The chain's CDR3 is CASSSAGDRNSYNEQFF. CDR3 coding DNA: TGCGCCAGCAGCAGCGCGGGGGACAGGAATAGTTACAATGAGCAGTTCTTC.

The CDR3 loop reads CASSYMGAGYGYTF. In nucleotides, the CDR3 is TGTGCCAGCAGTTACATGGGGGCTGGCTATGGCTACACCTTC. The gene calls are TRBV6-5 and TRBJ1-2; weak D call: TRBD1 (6 bases). With 2 bases removed from V and 4 bases from J, the gap between germline ends came to 11 bases. The CDR3 is made up of 14 amino acids. Germline V gene data show CDR1 as MNHEY and CDR2 as SVGAGI.

This sequence joins TRBV15 and TRBJ2-7; perhaps TRBD2 as D (5 bases). The CDR3 spans 14 residues. Per the germline V gene, CDR1 is LNHNV and CDR2 is YYDKDF (reference sequence). Trimming removed 0 bases from V and 3 bases from J, with 9 bases in between. This CDR3 reads CATSRDRGHYEQYF. CDR3 in DNA: TGTGCCACCAGCAGAGATCGAGGGCACTACGAGCAGTACTTC.

V and J are TRBV18 and TRBJ1-1, with D hard to call. The germline CDR1 and CDR2 sequences are KGHSH and LQKENI. Trimming took off 3 bases at V and 5 bases at J, with 10 bases between the two ends. The CDR3 has 13 residues. CDR3: CASSPREGTEAFF. The DNA for the CDR3 is TGTGCCAGCTCACCCAGAGAAGGTACTGAAGCTTTCTTT.

The chain has TRBV4-2 and TRBJ2-7, with 9 bases that match TRBD2. Per the germline V gene, CDR1 is LGHNA and CDR2 is YNFKEQ. There are 16 residues in the CDR3. With 6 bases clipped from V and 3 bases from J, the junction kept 12 bases outside the gene matches. The CDR3 is CASRGEERGDHYEQYF. CDR3 coding DNA: TGTGCCAGCAGGGGGGAAGAGCGGGGGGATCACTACGAGCAGTACTTC.

This chain connects TRBV9 to TRBJ2-3; D is perhaps TRBD2 (6 bases). There are 12 residues in the CDR3. Germline CDR1 SGDLS, CDR2 YYNGEE. Trimming took off 0 bases at V and 8 bases at J, with 7 bases between the two ends. CDR3 coding DNA: TGTGCCAGCAGCGTAGAGGGAGGTACGCAGTATTTT. Amino acids: CASSVEGGTQYF.

This chain joins TRBV19 and TRBJ2-7, with 12 positions matching TRBD2. Trimming removed 5 bases from V and 0 bases from J; junction bases left unmatched: 2. CDR3 size: 15 residues. Germline-derived CDR1 and CDR2 are LNHDA and SQIVND (reference sequence). CDR3 residues: CASSASGRGSYEQYF. The DNA of the CDR3 is TGTGCCAGTAGTGCTAGCGGGAGGGGCTCCTACGAGCAGTACTTC. Full variable domain (remainder filled in from reference TRBV19 and TRBJ2-7): DGGITQSPKYLFRKEGQNVTLSCEQNLNHDAMYWYRQDPGQGLRLIYYSQIVNDFQKGDIAEGYSVSREKKESFPLTVTSAQKNPTAFYLCASSASGRGSYEQYFGPGTRLTVT.

The V call is TRBV19, the J call TRBJ1-1; D remains unclear. The CDR3 covers 13 residues. Germline assignment: CDR1 LNHDA and CDR2 SQIVND (reference sequence). V dropped 4 bases and J dropped 7 bases, with 13 bases sitting between them. The CDR3, as DNA: TGTGCCAGTAGTACTGGAGGGTTTGTTGAAGCTTTCTTT. Residues: CASSTGGFVEAFF.

This clone was seen only once. In nucleotides, the CDR3 is TGTGCCAGCAGCTCCAACTCCTACGAGCAGTACTTC. It specifies CASSSNSYEQYF. The genes are TRBV11-2 and TRBJ2-7; no definite D call. The germline CDR1 and CDR2 sequences are SGHAT and FQNNGV. The CDR3 is 12 amino acids. V was trimmed by 4 bases and J by 0 bases, leaving 4 bases between them.

The DNA of the CDR3 is TGTGCCACCTCGAGACGGAGAGCAGATACGCAGTATTTT. It translates to CATSRRRADTQYF. The chain joins TRBV15 to TRBJ2-3; D is ambiguous. V shed 8 bases and J shed 4 bases, with 13 bases lying between them. There are 13 residues in the CDR3. Germline V gene lookup returns CDR1 LNHNV and CDR2 YYDKDF (reference sequence).